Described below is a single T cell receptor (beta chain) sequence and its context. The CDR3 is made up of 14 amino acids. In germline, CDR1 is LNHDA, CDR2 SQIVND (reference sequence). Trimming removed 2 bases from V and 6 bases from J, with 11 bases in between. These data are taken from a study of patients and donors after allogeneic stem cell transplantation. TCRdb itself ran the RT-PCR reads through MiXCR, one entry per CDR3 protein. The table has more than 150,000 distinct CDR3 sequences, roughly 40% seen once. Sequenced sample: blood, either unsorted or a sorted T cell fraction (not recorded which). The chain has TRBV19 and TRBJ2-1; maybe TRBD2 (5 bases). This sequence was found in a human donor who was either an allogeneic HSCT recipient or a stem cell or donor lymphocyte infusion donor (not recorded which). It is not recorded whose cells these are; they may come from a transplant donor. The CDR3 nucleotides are TGTGCCAGTAGTATATGGGAGTCAGCCAATGAGCAGTTCTTC. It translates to CASSIWESANEQFF.